This is a list of T cell receptor beta chains from one sample in a study of CD8+CD57+ T cells in acquired aplastic anemia. TCRdb processed the reads anew with MiXCR; each CDR3 protein has one entry. The sample consists of 150,000 to 200,000 distinct CDR3 sequences, 35% to 55% of them appearing once. The sample comprised sorted CD4+, CD8+, or CD8+CD57+ T cells (not recorded which) from PBMCs. These receptors were obtained from a human donor in good health. The CDR3 runs from the conserved cysteine through the conserved F or W. The order of the fields is clone size, D gene, V gene, J gene, CDR3 protein, CDR3 DNA. The D gene is left open where the match is weak. Size is omitted from some rows. Given values are once, few, many or a class for expanded clones.

.	TRBD1	TRBV11-2	TRBJ1-6	CASSLQGTGDGSPLHF	TGTGCCAGCAGCTTACAGGGGACAGGGGATGGTTCACCCCTCCACTTT
once	.	TRBV11-2	TRBJ2-1	CASSLGDLGGLYNEQFF	TGTGCCAGCAGCTTGGGAGATTTGGGGGGACTTTACAATGAGCAGTTCTTC
.	TRBD1	TRBV7-2	TRBJ1-6	CASSLGQEFNTPLHF	TGTGCCAGCAGTCTGGGACAGGAGTTTAATACACCCCTCCACTTT
.	.	TRBV10-3	TRBJ1-1	CAISASREDTEAFF	TGTGCCATCAGCGCCAGCCGGGAGGACACCGAAGCTTTCTTT
many	.	TRBV15	TRBJ2-7	CATSGGGLSYEQYF	TGTGCCACCAGCGGAGGGGGTCTCTCCTACGAGCAGTACTTC
medium-sized	.	TRBV10-3	TRBJ2-7	CAISKLGVYEQYF	TGTGCCATCAGTAAGCTCGGGGTCTACGAGCAGTACTTC
many	.	TRBV29-1	TRBJ2-2	CSVGQRTNTGELFF	TGCAGCGTCGGACAGCGGACGAACACCGGGGAGCTGTTTTTT
many	.	TRBV29-1	TRBJ2-5	CSGLDQETQYF	TGCAGCGGTCTAGACCAAGAGACCCAGTACTTC
.	.	TRBV13	TRBJ2-3	CASSGGATDTQYF	TGTGCCAGCAGTGGGGGGGCCACAGATACGCAGTATTTT
.	.	TRBV13	TRBJ2-5	CASSFGSLGETQYF	TGTGCCAGCAGCTTCGGGTCCCTGGGGGAGACCCAGTACTTC
.	.	TRBV15	TRBJ1-1	CATRYDGTTEAFF	TGTGCCACCAGGTATGACGGGACCACTGAAGCTTTCTTT
many	.	TRBV7-8	TRBJ2-6	CASSLPHSGANVLTF	TGTGCCAGCAGCTTACCCCACTCTGGGGCCAACGTCCTGACTTTC
few	TRBD1	TRBV6-2/TRBV6-3	TRBJ1-4	CASSDRFNEKLFF	TGTGCCAGCTCGGACAGGTTTAATGAAAAACTGTTTTTT
many	.	TRBV14	TRBJ1-3	CASSHRGRGNTIYF	TGTGCCAGCAGCCACCGCGGGCGTGGAAACACCATATATTTT
.	TRBD1	TRBV2	TRBJ2-5	CAGGQDGMETQYF	TGTGCCGGTGGACAGGATGGAATGGAGACCCAGTACTTC
many	TRBD1	TRBV10-3	TRBJ2-7	CAISNRQGDTSYEQYF	TGTGCCATCAGTAATAGACAGGGCGATACTTCCTACGAGCAGTACTTC
.	.	TRBV29-1	TRBJ1-1	CSVEDSRGSEAFF	TGCAGCGTTGAAGACTCCCGGGGGTCTGAAGCTTTCTTT
many	.	TRBV10-3	TRBJ2-7	CAISESPTTYEQYF	TGTGCCATCAGTGAATCACCGACCACTTACGAGCAGTACTTC
few	.	TRBV9	TRBJ2-3	CASSGTLTDTQYF	TGTGCCAGCAGCGGGACCCTCACAGATACGCAGTATTTT
.	TRBD2	TRBV19	TRBJ2-3	CASSMGNSGSVTDTPYF	TGTGCCAGTAGTATGGGAAATAGCGGGAGTGTTACAGATACGCCGTATTTT
.	TRBD2	TRBV20-1	TRBJ2-1	CSAGDSGRVYEQSF	TGCAGTGCCGGCGACAGCGGGAGAGTTTATGAGCAGTCCTTC
.	.	TRBV6-2/TRBV6-3	TRBJ2-7	CASSSPADTYEQYF	TGTGCCAGCAGTTCCCCGGCGGACACCTACGAGCAGTACTTC
few	.	TRBV10-3	TRBJ2-7	CAISESGGGGGGQYF	TGTGCCATCAGTGAGTCGGGAGGTGGTGGGGGCGGACAGTACTTC
.	.	TRBV7-2	TRBJ2-5	CASSTAGYQETQYF	TGTGCCAGCAGCACTGCCGGGTACCAAGAGACCCAGTACTTC
.	TRBD1	TRBV6-1	TRBJ1-5	CASSPLRGQGNQPQHF	TGTGCCAGCAGCCCATTAAGGGGGCAAGGCAATCAGCCCCAGCATTTT
.	.	TRBV20-1	TRBJ1-2	CSASGNYGYTF	TGCAGTGCGAGCGGCAACTATGGCTACACCTTC
many	TRBD1	TRBV12-3/TRBV12-4	TRBJ2-7	CASILGQGGEQYF	TGTGCCAGCATTCTGGGACAGGGCGGCGAGCAGTACTTC
few	.	TRBV20-1	TRBJ2-7	CSARDLDRSYEQYF	TGCAGTGCTAGAGATCTGGACAGATCCTACGAGCAGTACTTC
.	.	TRBV24-1	TRBJ2-1	CATSDEKGYEQFF	TGTGCCACCAGTGATGAAAAGGGGTATGAGCAGTTCTTC
.	.	TRBV19	TRBJ2-1	CASSIAAGYYNEQFF	TGTGCCAGTAGTATAGCAGCTGGGTACTACAATGAGCAGTTCTTC
.	.	TRBV10-3	TRBJ2-7	CASSYTGLGEQYF	TGTGCCAGCAGTTACACAGGGTTAGGGGAGCAGTACTTC
.	.	TRBV7-6	TRBJ2-7	CASSTRFPYEQYF	TGTGCCAGCAGCACCCGGTTCCCCTACGAGCAGTACTTC
many	TRBD1	TRBV6-4	TRBJ1-5	CAREAGDRRSSNQPQHF	TGTGCCCGCGAAGCAGGGGACAGGCGTTCGAGCAATCAGCCCCAGCATTTT
many	TRBD1	TRBV7-9	TRBJ2-7	CASSLTQGTYEQYF	TGTGCCAGCAGCTTAACACAGGGGACCTACGAGCAGTACTTC
many	.	TRBV19	TRBJ1-5	CASRVRGSNQPQHF	TGTGCCAGTAGGGTGCGGGGGTCCAATCAGCCCCAGCATTTT
many	.	TRBV6-5	TRBJ2-7	CASSYQGSGYEQYF	TGTGCCAGCAGTTACCAGGGTTCGGGCTACGAGCAGTACTTC
.	.	TRBV6-5	TRBJ1-1	CASSFRHPGTEAFF	TGTGCCAGCAGTTTCCGGCACCCCGGGACTGAAGCTTTCTTT
many	TRBD1	TRBV19	TRBJ2-7	CASKLGTGLYEQYF	TGTGCCAGTAAACTCGGGACAGGGCTCTACGAGCAGTACTTC
.	.	TRBV27	TRBJ2-3	CASSFRPTATDTQYF	TGTGCCAGCAGTTTTCGACCAACTGCCACAGATACGCAGTATTTT